This T cell receptor beta chain is from a study of CD8+ T cells in alopecia areata. Study context: The drug, oral tofacitinib, was given to treated patients at 5 to 10 mg twice daily.

As the sequencing template, cDNA was produced by extracting RNA and reverse transcribing it. Produced via immunoSEQ multiplex PCR; TCRdb's table is partial and in-frame only. The repertoire holds approximately 200,000 clones, with about three fifths as singletons. Treatment described: oral pan-JAK inhibitor, 5-10 mg twice daily. Study-level results: The link between baseline CD8+ expansion and response remains uncertain with one nonresponder.

This CDR3 is 14 amino acids long. CDR1 and CDR2 (germline): MNHEY, SMNVEV (reference sequence). Trimming shortened V by 6 bases and J by 5 bases, and 16 bases separated the two germline ends. In its sample, this clone was seen a few times. As yet, its antigen is unknown. This chain joins TRBV27 and TRBJ2-5; D is unresolved. The sequences come from CD4+ T cells sorted from blood, collected at week 4, from a patient treated with tofacitinib. This receptor was taken from a human donor with alopecia areata. The CDR3 DNA sequence: TGTGCCAGCAGACTATCCTTCTTGGGGGAGACCCAGTACTTC. This encodes CASRLSFLGETQYF.